These 14 T cell receptor beta chains came from one sample sequenced in a study of cytomegalovirus exposure and HLA in healthy donors. Primers included in the PCR were 60 Vbeta and 13 Jbeta primers. Here immunoSEQ multiplex PCR was the method, and the copy in TCRdb shows in-frame clones only, minus some. This table holds about 130,000 clones, 75% to 90% found once. Sequences were obtained from PBMCs. The source of these receptors is a young man in good health and CMV-seropositive.

The chain uses TRBV30 and TRBJ2-5, with D possibly TRBD2 on 5 matching bases. Germline V gene lookup returns CDR1 GTSNPN and CDR2 SVGIG (reference sequence). Trimming left V 1 base short and J 5 bases short, with 5 bases between. This CDR3 region has 11 residues. The CDR3 region is CAWSGTETQYF. The CDR3 coding sequence is TGTGCCTGGAGTGGGACTGAGACCCAGTACTTC.

V and J are TRBV18 and TRBJ2-1; weak D call: TRBD2 (6 bases). Trimming removed 10 bases from V and 0 bases from J, with 13 bases in between. This CDR3 region has 14 residues. Germline V gene data show CDR1 as KGHSH and CDR2 as LQKENI. CDR3 DNA sequence: TGTGCCACCGGGGGTAGCGCCTCCTACAATGAGCAGTTCTTC. It codes for CATGGSASYNEQFF. Looking up the rest from reference TRBV18 and TRBJ2-1 gives the full variable domain: NAGVMQNPRHLVRRRGQEARLRCSPMKGHSHVYWYRQLPEEGLKFMVYLQKENIIDESGMPKERFSAEFPKEGPSILRIQQVVRGDSAAYFCATGGSASYNEQFFGPGTRLTVL.

This clone appeared a single time. The chain has TRBV4-2 and TRBJ2-2; 7 bases line up with TRBD1. Germline V gives CDR1 LGHNA, CDR2 YNFKEQ. V was pared by 1 base and J by 6 bases, with 2 bases of the junction left unmatched. The CDR3 length is 14 residues. CDR3: CASSQVQGAGELFF. In DNA, the CDR3 is TGTGCCAGCAGCCAAGTTCAGGGGGCCGGGGAGCTGTTTTTT.

The chain links TRBV7-2 to TRBJ2-1; no definite D call. The germline CDR1 and CDR2 sequences are SGHTA and FQGNSA. The CDR3 is made up of 12 amino acids. The germline V and J ends were trimmed by 5 bases and 10 bases, with 12 bases remaining between them. CDR3 region: CASSPVRGEQFF. CDR3 DNA: TGTGCCAGCAGCCCAGTCCGCGGAGAGCAGTTCTTC. The whole variable domain, remainder taken from reference TRBV7-2 and TRBJ2-1, is GAGVSQSPSNKVTEKGKDVELRCDPISGHTALYWYRQSLGQGLEFLIYFQGNSAPDKSGLPSDRFSAERTGGSVSTLTIQRTQQEDSAVYLCASSPVRGEQFFGPGTRLTVL.

The CDR3 coding sequence is TGTGCCAGCAGTTTAGGAGGGGTGGGGATTCAAGAGACCCAGTACTTC. Translation gives CASSLGGVGIQETQYF. The chain employs TRBV28 and TRBJ2-5, with D possibly TRBD2 on 6 matching bases. V was trimmed by 2 bases and J by 2 bases, leaving 15 bases between them. Germline CDR1 reads MDHEN; CDR2 reads SYDVKM. CDR3 length equals 16 residues.

The chain recombines TRBV9 with TRBJ1-4; TRBD1 might be the D (6 bases). V lost 2 bases to trimming and J lost 7 bases, with 15 bases between them. CDR1 is SGDLS, CDR2 YYNGEE, per germline. The CDR3 has 15 residues. The CDR3, as DNA: TGTGCCAGCAGCGTCTCGGACAGTAGGATTGAAAAACTGTTTTTT. It codes for CASSVSDSRIEKLFF.

J is TRBJ2-3 and V is TRBV5-1; D is perhaps TRBD2 (5 bases). Germline CDR1 is SGHRS and CDR2 is YFSETQ. Trimming stripped 1 base from V and 0 bases from J, with 9 bases between. This CDR3 has 15 amino acids. CDR3 amino acids: CASSLTSGSTDTQYF. The DNA of the CDR3 is TGCGCCAGCAGCTTGACGAGCGGAAGCACAGATACGCAGTATTTT. Drawing the rest from reference TRBV5-1 and TRBJ2-3, the complete variable domain is KAGVTQTPRYLIKTRGQQVTLSCSPISGHRSVSWYQQTPGQGLQFLFEYFSETQRNKGNFPGRFSGRQFSNSRSEMNVSTLELGDSALYLCASSLTSGSTDTQYFGPGTRLTVL.

The chain is built from TRBV27 and TRBJ1-1, with D possibly TRBD1 on 5 matching bases. CDR1 and CDR2 from the germline V gene are MNHEY and SMNVEV (reference sequence). The CDR3 loop spans 14 amino acids. The V and J ends lost 8 bases and 4 bases respectively, with 17 bases between them. DNA for the CDR3: TGTGCCAGCTACCGAACTGCGGGGGGCACTGAAGCTTTCTTT. Encoded protein: CASYRTAGGTEAFF.

This chain links TRBV27 with TRBJ2-2, with 7 bases fitting TRBD2. Germline-derived CDR1 and CDR2 are MNHEY and SMNVEV (reference sequence). The trim removed 5 bases at V and 0 bases at J, leaving 6 bases unmatched. The CDR3 loop spans 16 amino acids. DNA for the CDR3: TGTGCCAGCAGTCCTCTGGGAGGGACGAACACCGGGGAGCTGTTTTTT. It translates to CASSPLGGTNTGELFF.

This chain uses TRBV11-2 with TRBJ1-2; unclear D gene. The germline CDR1 and CDR2 sequences are SGHAT and FQNNGV. V was trimmed by 4 bases and J by 4 bases, leaving 13 bases between them. There are 14 residues in the CDR3. DNA for the CDR3: TGTGCCAGCAGCTCCGGACGGGGAAGCTATGGCTACACCTTC. This sequence encodes CASSSGRGSYGYTF. Based on the CDR3 plus reference TRBV11-2 and TRBJ1-2, the full variable domain is EAGVAQSPRYKIIEKRQSVAFWCNPISGHATLYWYQQILGQGPKLLIQFQNNGVVDDSQLPKDRFSAERLKGVDSTLKIQPAKLEDSAVYLCASSSGRGSYGYTFGSGTRLTVV.

The V and J genes are TRBV2 and TRBJ2-1; TRBD1 agrees at 9 bases. The germline V gene encodes CDR1 SNHLY and CDR2 FYNNEI. CDR3 size: 13 residues. V trimming: 6 bases; J trimming: 10 bases; junction bases outside the gene matches: 7. The CDR3 DNA sequence: TGTGCCAGCAGCCCGGGACAGGGAAGAGAGCAGTTCTTC. This sequence encodes CASSPGQGREQFF.

The CDR3 DNA reads as TGTGCCACCAGCAGAGAGAGGACATCAGGTTCTTATAATTCACCCCTCCACTTT. Translated, it gives CATSRERTSGSYNSPLHF. This chain links TRBV15 with TRBJ1-6; a weak D match, TRBD1 (5 bases). This CDR3 spans 18 amino acids. Germline assignment: CDR1 LNHNV and CDR2 YYDKDF (reference sequence). Trimming left V 0 bases short and J 4 bases short, with 16 bases between.

The chain employs TRBV7-2 and TRBJ2-2, with 7 positions matching TRBD2. The V gene's germline CDR1 is SGHTA and CDR2 FQGNSA. The length of the CDR3 is 17 residues. V lost 5 bases and J lost 0; bases outside the gene matches: 9. This CDR3 reads CASSVLARGSNTGELFF. CDR3 nucleotides: TGTGCCAGCAGCGTCCTAGCGCGGGGGTCGAACACCGGGGAGCTGTTTTTT.

The chain couples TRBV28 to TRBJ2-4; the match to TRBD1 covers 10 bases. This CDR3 has 18 residues. Trimming removed 4 bases from V and 1 base from J; junction bases left unmatched: 10. Per germline, CDR1 MDHEN and CDR2 SYDVKM. CDR3 nucleotide sequence: TGTGCCAGCAGTTGGGGGACAGGGGCCTTCGGGGCCAAAAACATTCAGTACTTC. Translation gives CASSWGTGAFGAKNIQYF.